This T cell receptor (beta chain) was recovered during a study of early T cells in non-severe SARS-CoV-2 infection. Overall study context: With bulk RNA from unsorted whole blood as input, sequencing yielded unpaired chains.

Concerning this clonotype: Its specificity is not known. The CDR3 carries no conserved terminal phenylalanine or tryptophan, so it likely arises from a read error.

The germline V gene has CDR1 GTSNPN and CDR2 SVGIG (reference sequence). There are 12 residues in the CDR3. Trimming cost V 4 bases and J 3 bases, with 10 bases left between them. Unique molecular identifiers (one per individual cDNA molecule) were attached. TCRdb itself ran the 5' RACE reads through MiXCR, one entry per CDR3 protein. The sample has tens of thousands of distinct CDR3 sequences, 5.6% seen once. Notes on the study in general: VDJdb matching, biased toward anti-spike CD8 responses, missed private and CD4 specificities.

The TCR sequence derives from an adult who was a healthcare worker with PCR-confirmed SARS-CoV-2 infection or an uninfected control (not recorded which). Sequenced input: whole blood. This sequence joins TRBV30 and TRBJ2-7; D is unclear. CDR3 DNA sequence: TGTGCCTGGACTCCATACGGCTACGAGCAGTACTCC. As protein: CAWTPYGYEQYS.